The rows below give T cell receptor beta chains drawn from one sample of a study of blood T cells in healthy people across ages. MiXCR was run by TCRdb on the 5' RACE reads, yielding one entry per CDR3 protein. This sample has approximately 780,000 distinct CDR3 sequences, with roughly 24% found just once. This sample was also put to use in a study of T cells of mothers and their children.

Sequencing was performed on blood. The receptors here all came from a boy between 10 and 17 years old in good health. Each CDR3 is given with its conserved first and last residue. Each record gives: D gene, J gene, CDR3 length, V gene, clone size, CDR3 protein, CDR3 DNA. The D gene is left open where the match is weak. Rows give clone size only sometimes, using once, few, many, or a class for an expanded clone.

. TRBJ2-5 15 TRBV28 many CASSLEVAGPETQYF TGTGCCAGCAGTTTGGAAGTTGCAGGGCCGGAGACCCAGTACTTC
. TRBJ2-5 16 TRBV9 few CASSPRPTDYQETQYF TGTGCCAGCAGCCCTCGGCCAACGGACTATCAAGAGACCCAGTACTTC
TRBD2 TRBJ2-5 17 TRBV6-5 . CASSYSLAGGSRETQYF TGTGCCAGCAGTTACTCTTTAGCGGGGGGCTCTCGGGAGACCCAGTACTTC
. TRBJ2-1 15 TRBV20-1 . CSARDGGSASNEQFF TGCAGTGCTAGAGATGGGGGGAGTGCCTCCAATGAGCAGTTCTTC
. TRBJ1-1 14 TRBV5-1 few CASSPTPFWTEAFF TGCGCCAGCAGCCCGACACCGTTTTGGACTGAAGCTTTCTTT
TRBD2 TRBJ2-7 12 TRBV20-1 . CSARTSGYEQYF TGCAGTGCTCGGACTAGCGGCTACGAGCAGTACTTC
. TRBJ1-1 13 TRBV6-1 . CASSGSRATEAFF TGTGCCAGCAGTGGTAGCAGGGCCACTGAAGCTTTCTTT
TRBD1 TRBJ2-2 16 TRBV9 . CASSAAGTGNTGELFF TGTGCCAGCAGCGCAGCCGGGACAGGGAACACCGGGGAGCTGTTTTTT
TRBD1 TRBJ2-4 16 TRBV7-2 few CASNRDRVLAKNIQYF TGTGCCAGCAACCGGGACAGAGTATTAGCCAAAAACATTCAGTACTTC
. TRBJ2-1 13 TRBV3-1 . CASSRLGDNEQFF TGTGCCAGCAGCCGTCTGGGGGACAATGAGCAGTTCTTC
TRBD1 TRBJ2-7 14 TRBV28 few CASTPADRAYEQYF TGTGCCAGCACTCCCGCGGACAGGGCCTACGAGCAGTACTTC
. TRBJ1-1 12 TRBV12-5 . CASGFQGSEAFF TGTGCTAGTGGTTTTCAGGGTTCGGAAGCTTTCTTT
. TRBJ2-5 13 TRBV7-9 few CASSLSADRTQYF TGTGCCAGCAGCCTTAGCGCCGACAGGACCCAGTACTTC
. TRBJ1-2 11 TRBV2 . CASAGDQGYTF TGTGCCAGCGCGGGAGACCAAGGCTACACCTTC
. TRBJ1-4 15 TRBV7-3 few CASSPRQMANEKLFF TGTGCCAGCAGCCCTCGACAGATGGCTAATGAAAAACTGTTTTTT
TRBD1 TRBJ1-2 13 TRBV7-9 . CASNQGDRGGYTF TGTGCCAGCAATCAGGGGGACAGGGGTGGCTACACCTTC
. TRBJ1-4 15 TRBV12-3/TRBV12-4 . CASSSMRGAGEKLFF TGTGCCAGCAGCTCCATGAGGGGGGCTGGTGAAAAACTGTTTTTT
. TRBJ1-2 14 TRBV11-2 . CASRKGGQAHGYTF TGTGCCAGCAGAAAGGGAGGGCAGGCTCATGGCTACACCTTC
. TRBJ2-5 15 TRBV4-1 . CASSLGEDLQETQYF TGCGCCAGCAGCCTAGGGGAAGACCTCCAAGAGACCCAGTACTTC
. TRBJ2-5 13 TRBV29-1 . CSVEGDKRETQYF TGCAGCGTTGAGGGGGACAAAAGAGAGACCCAGTACTTC
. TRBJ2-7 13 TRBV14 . CASSQLDSAAQYF TGTGCCAGCAGCCAACTTGACAGCGCGGCCCAGTACTTC
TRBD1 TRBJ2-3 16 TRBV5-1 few CASSLAGTGGTDTQYF TGCGCCAGCAGCTTGGCCGGGACAGGGGGCACAGATACGCAGTATTTT
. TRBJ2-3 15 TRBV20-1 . CSASVGASSTDTQYF TGCAGTGCTAGCGTCGGGGCCTCTAGCACAGATACGCAGTATTTT
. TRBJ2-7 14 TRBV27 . CASSTNAGGYEQYF TGTGCCAGCAGTACGAATGCAGGGGGGTACGAGCAGTACTTC
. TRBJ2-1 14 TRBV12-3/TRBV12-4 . CTSNQPEIYNEQFF TGTACCAGCAACCAACCTGAAATCTACAATGAGCAGTTCTTC
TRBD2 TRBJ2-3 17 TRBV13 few CASSPLTSGGPTDTQYF TGTGCCAGCAGCCCGCTGACTAGCGGGGGGCCCACAGATACGCAGTATTTT
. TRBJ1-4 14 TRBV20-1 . CSVLRDLADEKLFF TGCAGTGTCCTCCGGGACCTAGCAGATGAAAAACTGTTTTTT
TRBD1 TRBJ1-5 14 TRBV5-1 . CASSWTGKDQPQHF TGCGCCAGCAGCTGGACAGGGAAAGATCAGCCCCAGCATTTT
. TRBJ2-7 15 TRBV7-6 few CASSRPGHLTYEQYF TGTGCCAGCAGCAGGCCGGGACACCTGACTTACGAGCAGTACTTC
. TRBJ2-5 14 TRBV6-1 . CASSEMAVGETQYF TGTGCCAGCAGTGAAATGGCAGTCGGGGAGACCCAGTACTTC
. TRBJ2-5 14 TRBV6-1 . CASSEASRGQTQYF TGTGCCAGCAGTGAAGCGTCCAGGGGACAGACCCAGTACTTC
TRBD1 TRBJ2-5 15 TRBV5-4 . CASSPGGTGQETQYF TGTGCCAGCAGCCCCGGCGGGACAGGGCAAGAGACCCAGTACTTC
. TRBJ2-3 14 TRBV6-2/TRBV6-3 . CASSYMGAADTQYF TGTGCCAGCAGTTACATGGGGGCGGCAGATACGCAGTATTTT
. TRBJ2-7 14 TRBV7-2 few CASSSRGPVSEQYF TGTGCCAGCAGCTCCAGGGGACCCGTCTCCGAGCAGTACTTC
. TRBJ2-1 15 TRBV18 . CASSRRDGFSNEQFF TGTGCCAGCTCACGACGGGACGGGTTCAGCAATGAGCAGTTCTTC
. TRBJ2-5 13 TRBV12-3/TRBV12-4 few CASSSGRSGTQYF TGTGCCAGCAGTTCGGGACGGTCGGGGACCCAGTACTTC
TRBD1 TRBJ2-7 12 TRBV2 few CASDGQGYEQYF TGTGCCAGCGATGGACAGGGCTACGAGCAGTACTTC
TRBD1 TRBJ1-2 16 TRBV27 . CASSPYRQGAKNGYTF TGTGCCAGCAGTCCCTATAGACAGGGGGCAAAGAATGGCTACACCTTC
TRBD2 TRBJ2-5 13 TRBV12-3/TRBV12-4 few CASRAGNQETQYF TGTGCCAGCAGAGCGGGGAATCAAGAGACCCAGTACTTC
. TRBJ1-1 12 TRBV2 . CASRPGGTGAFF TGTGCCAGCAGACCTGGTGGGACCGGGGCTTTCTTT